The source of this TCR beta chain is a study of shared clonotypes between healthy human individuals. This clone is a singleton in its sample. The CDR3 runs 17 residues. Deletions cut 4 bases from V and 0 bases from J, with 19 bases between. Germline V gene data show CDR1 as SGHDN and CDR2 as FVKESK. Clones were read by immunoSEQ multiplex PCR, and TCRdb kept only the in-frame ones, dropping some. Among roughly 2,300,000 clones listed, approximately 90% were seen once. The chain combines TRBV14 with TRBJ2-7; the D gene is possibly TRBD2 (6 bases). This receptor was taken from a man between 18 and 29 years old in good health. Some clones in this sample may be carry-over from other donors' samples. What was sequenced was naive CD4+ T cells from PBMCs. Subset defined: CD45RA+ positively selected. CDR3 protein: CASSRTAGNFASYEQYF. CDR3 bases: TGTGCCAGCAGCCGCACCGCGGGGAACTTTGCCTCCTACGAGCAGTACTTC.